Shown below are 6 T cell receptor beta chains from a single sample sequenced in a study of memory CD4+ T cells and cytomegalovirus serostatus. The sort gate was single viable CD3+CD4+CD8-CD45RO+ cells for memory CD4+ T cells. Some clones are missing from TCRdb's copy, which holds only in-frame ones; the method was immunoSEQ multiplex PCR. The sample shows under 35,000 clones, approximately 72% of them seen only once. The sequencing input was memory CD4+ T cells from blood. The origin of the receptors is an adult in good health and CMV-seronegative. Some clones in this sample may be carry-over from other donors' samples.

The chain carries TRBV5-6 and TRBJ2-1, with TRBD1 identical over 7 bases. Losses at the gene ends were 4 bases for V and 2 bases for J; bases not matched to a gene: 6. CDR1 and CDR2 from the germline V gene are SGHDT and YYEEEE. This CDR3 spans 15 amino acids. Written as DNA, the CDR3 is TGTGCCAGCAGCCCCGACAGGGAACCCTACAATGAGCAGTTCTTC. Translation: CASSPDREPYNEQFF.

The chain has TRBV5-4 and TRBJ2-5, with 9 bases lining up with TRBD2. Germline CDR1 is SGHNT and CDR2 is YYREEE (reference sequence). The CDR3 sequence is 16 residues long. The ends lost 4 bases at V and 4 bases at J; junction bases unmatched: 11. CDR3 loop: CASSPMGAGGAETQYF. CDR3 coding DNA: TGTGCCAGCAGCCCCATGGGAGCGGGGGGTGCAGAGACCCAGTACTTC.

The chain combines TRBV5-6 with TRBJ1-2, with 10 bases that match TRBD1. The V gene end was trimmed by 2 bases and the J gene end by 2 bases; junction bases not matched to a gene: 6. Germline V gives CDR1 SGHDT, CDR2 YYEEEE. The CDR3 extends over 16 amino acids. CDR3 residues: CASSFGTGQGNYGYTF. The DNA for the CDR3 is TGTGCCAGCAGCTTTGGGACGGGACAGGGGAACTATGGCTACACCTTC. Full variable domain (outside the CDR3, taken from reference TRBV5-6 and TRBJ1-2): DAGVTQSPTHLIKTRGQQVTLRCSPKSGHDTVSWYQQALGQGPQFIFQYYEEEERQRGNFPDRFSGHQFPNYSSELNVNALLLGDSALYLCASSFGTGQGNYGYTFGSGTRLTVV.

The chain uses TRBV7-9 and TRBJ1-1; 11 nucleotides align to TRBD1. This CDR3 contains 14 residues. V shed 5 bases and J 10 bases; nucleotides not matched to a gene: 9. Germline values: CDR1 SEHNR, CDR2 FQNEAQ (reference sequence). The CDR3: CASSRPGQGERAFF. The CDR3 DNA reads TGTGCCAGCAGCCGTCCGGGACAGGGGGAGAGAGCTTTCTTT.

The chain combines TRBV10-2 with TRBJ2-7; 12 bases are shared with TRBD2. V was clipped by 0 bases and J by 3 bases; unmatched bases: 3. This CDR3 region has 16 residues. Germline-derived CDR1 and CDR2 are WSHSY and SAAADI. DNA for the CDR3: TGCGCCAGCAGTGAGTCGCTAGCGGGGGGGATCTACGAGCAGTACTTC. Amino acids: CASSESLAGGIYEQYF.

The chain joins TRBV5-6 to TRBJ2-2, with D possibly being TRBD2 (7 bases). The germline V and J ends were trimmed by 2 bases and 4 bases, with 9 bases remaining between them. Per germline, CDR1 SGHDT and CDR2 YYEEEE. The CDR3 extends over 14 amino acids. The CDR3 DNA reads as TGTGCCAGCAGCTTCGGGGGGCGCACCGGGGAGCTGTTTTTT. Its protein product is CASSFGGRTGELFF.